Listed below are T cell receptor beta chains from one sample, sequenced in a study of T-cell reconstitution after alpha-beta-depleted transplantation in children. TCRdb processed the PCR reads anew with MiXCR; each CDR3 protein has one entry. The sample includes 230,000 or so distinct CDR3 sequences, about 12% of them seen just once. The source material was PBMCs from the stem cell graft donor, sampled from the stem cell graft. The receptor set was obtained from a human donor who donated a stem cell graft to a child with acute lymphoblastic leukemia. CDR3s leave out the opening cysteine and the closing phenylalanine or tryptophan.

v_gene,CDR3aa
TRBV5-6,ASSSERRQPQH
TRBV7-9,ASSYQTPYNEQF
TRBV4-3,ASSQDSASGGVLT
TRBV5-1,ASKPREGVRETQY
TRBV7-2,ASSSSSSSGRAWEQY
TRBV5-1,ASSLDRDKNIQY
TRBV27,ASSFTGETEAF
TRBV12-3/TRBV12-4,TSCLARGRGQDYNEQF
TRBV4-2,ASSQGQSQETQY
TRBV18,ASSRGTVNEQF
TRBV2,ASSGKRDRAYEQY
TRBV20-1,SALTGAHGYT
TRBV4-1,AEENGDQPQH
TRBV3-1,ASSHGNYGYT
TRBV12-3/TRBV12-4,ASSLRVSGEPLF
TRBV4-3,ASSSRRNTEAF
TRBV28,ASSPGHGDSGELF
TRBV10-3,ASHGAGNTGELF
TRBV12-3/TRBV12-4,ASSLGRGPKNIQY
TRBV5-1,ASSLDGNGELF
TRBV27,ASGGGQPQH
TRBV18,ASSPRPPGQGMGEQY
TRBV7-2,ASSSSASRDTQY
TRBV6-5,ASSSRDGRIEAF
TRBV5-1,ASGRTGAWTDTQY
TRBV6-5,ASSYDIPSTGNEQF
TRBV28,ASSFFGGWGTEAF
TRBV10-3,AITGGDREGEQY
TRBV4-2,ASSQETGQGLGEQY
TRBV7-2,ASSLGGRTYGYT
TRBV30,AWSYGPQEVF
TRBV5-1,ASSLDRGIYGYT
TRBV15,ATSRDAVAGAYNEQF
TRBV10-1,ASSDRDTGELF
TRBV4-3,ASSLGTSGLDEQF
TRBV27,ASSPAGAYEQY
TRBV25-1,ASSVGDRYGYT
TRBV7-8,ASSARGTFAGNEQF
TRBV6-1,ASSGQGALPTDTQY
TRBV29-1,SVLILSYNEQF
TRBV20-1,SARDGSMNTEAF
TRBV7-8,ASSLVDSTTTEAF
TRBV6-2/TRBV6-3,ASNNGRGQDYGYT